This T cell receptor beta chain appears in the sequencing data of a study of CD8 T cells in Susac syndrome. TCR beta sequences were obtained from blood CD8+ and CD4+ T cells. RNA amounts of 0.5 to 1 ug underwent reverse transcription with random hexamers. TCRdb re-called the immunoSEQ multiplex PCR reads through MiXCR, storing one row per CDR3 protein. The sample lists around 69,000 distinct CDR3 sequences, around 93% occurring once. V lost 5 bases and J lost 4, with 9 bases in between. Germline V gene sequence: CDR1 DFQATT, CDR2 SNEGSKA (reference sequence). The length of the CDR3 is 11 residues. This TCR came from a human donor with Susac syndrome. Sequencing input: CD8+ T cells from PBMCs. The V gene is TRBV20-1, the J gene TRBJ2-7, with D unresolved. The CDR3 sequence is CSAYTSYEQYF. The CDR3 DNA reads TGCAGTGCTTACACATCTTACGAGCAGTACTTC.